Each of the 10 T cell receptor beta chains below was sequenced from the same sample in a study of shared clonotypes between healthy human individuals. Using immunoSEQ multiplex PCR, the repertoire was profiled, and TCRdb retains in-frame clones only, with some absent. The sample holds roughly 1,500,000 clones, approximately 98.5% seen once. Source material: naive CD4+ T cells sorted from blood. Subset of the sample: CD45RA+ positively selected. The receptor source for this set is a man under 40 in good health.

This chain joins TRBV27 and TRBJ2-7; TRBD1 aligns across 9 bases. The CDR3 loop spans 15 amino acids. CDR1 is MNHEY, CDR2 SMNVEV, per germline (reference sequence). Germline trimming cut 8 bases from V and 6 bases from J; bases unmatched to any gene: 14. The DNA for the CDR3 is TGTGCCAGCGCTTTCGACCGGGACAGGGTTCCCGAGCAGTACTTC. Translation: CASAFDRDRVPEQYF.

About this clone: Other DNA sequences within the sample encode an identical CDR3. The chain joins TRBV28 to TRBJ2-7; D perhaps matches TRBD2 (6 bases). Trimming stripped 3 bases from V and 0 bases from J, with 6 bases between. The CDR3 covers 13 residues. Germline loops: CDR1 MDHEN, CDR2 SYDVKM. The CDR3 reads CASSLGGSYEQYF. The CDR3 DNA reads as TGTGCCAGCAGTTTGGGGGGCTCCTACGAGCAGTACTTC.

This chain links TRBV9 with TRBJ2-5, with D perhaps TRBD2 (6 bases). The germline CDR1 and CDR2 sequences are SGDLS and YYNGEE. V was pared by 1 base and J by 4 bases, with 8 bases between. The CDR3 is made up of 13 amino acids. The CDR3 loop reads CASSVPGLETQYF. The CDR3 nucleotides are TGTGCCAGCAGCGTACCGGGACTAGAGACCCAGTACTTC.

V is TRBV28 and J is TRBJ1-1, with TRBD1 as a possible D gene (6 bases). V lost 3 bases, J lost 8 bases, and 16 bases lay in between. This CDR3 is 14 amino acids long. CDR1 and CDR2 from the germline V gene are MDHEN and SYDVKM. The CDR3 DNA reads as TGTGCCAGCAGTTTTAGACAGACAAGGGGGGAAGCTTTCTTT. The encoded protein is CASSFRQTRGEAFF.

This chain uses TRBV11-2 with TRBJ2-1; 8 bases match TRBD1. Germline assignment: CDR1 SGHAT and CDR2 FQNNGV. The CDR3 sequence is 14 residues long. The junction had 2 bases not matched to a gene; V was cut back by 6 bases and J by 1 base. The CDR3: CASRRDRSYNEQFF. CDR3 DNA: TGTGCCAGCAGAAGGGACAGGTCCTACAATGAGCAGTTCTTC.

The chain joins TRBV21-1 to TRBJ1-5. TRBV21-1 constitutes a pseudogene. CDR3 size: 17 residues. The CDR3 region has the DNA TGTGCCAGCAGCAAAGTTCGGGGGAGCACCCACAATCAGCCCCAGCATTTT. Protein: CASSKVRGSTHNQPQHF.

V and J are TRBV18 and TRBJ1-2; TRBD1 matches 7 bases. The V and J ends lost 4 bases and 4 bases, in that order; junction bases with no gene match: 12. Per germline, CDR1 KGHSH and CDR2 LQKENI. This CDR3 is 16 amino acids long. CDR3 nucleotides: TGTGCCAGCTCACTAAAACGGGACAGTCGATCCTATGGCTACACCTTC. Its translation is CASSLKRDSRSYGYTF.

On this clone itself: Additional DNA sequences in this sample encode the identical CDR3. The V and J genes are TRBV9 and TRBJ2-2; no definite D call. CDR3 size: 13 residues. Germline-derived CDR1 and CDR2 are SGDLS and YYNGEE. Trimming removed 1 base from V and 2 bases from J, with 3 bases in between. The CDR3 DNA reads TGTGCCAGCAGCGTACAAAACACCGGGGAGCTGTTTTTT. It yields the protein CASSVQNTGELFF.

Comment on this clone: Within the sample, other DNA sequences also encode this same CDR3. This chain joins TRBV5-1 and TRBJ1-1; the match to TRBD1 covers 8 bases. J gave up 3 bases and V 4 bases, and 2 bases lay outside the gene matches. The CDR3 extends over 13 amino acids. The V gene's germline CDR1 is SGHRS and CDR2 YFSETQ. The CDR3, as DNA: TGCGCCAGCAGCGAGACAGGGGACACTGAAGCTTTCTTT. Translation: CASSETGDTEAFF. Filled out from reference TRBV5-1 and TRBJ1-1, the complete variable domain reads KAGVTQTPRYLIKTRGQQVTLSCSPISGHRSVSWYQQTPGQGLQFLFEYFSETQRNKGNFPGRFSGRQFSNSRSEMNVSTLELGDSALYLCASSETGDTEAFFGQGTRLTVV.

A word on this clone: At the DNA level, this CDR3 is encoded by other sequences in the same sample as well. The chain is built from TRBV5-1 and TRBJ2-3; D remains ambiguous. The CDR3 runs to 12 residues. The V end lost 4 bases, the J end lost 3 bases, and 6 bases lay between the germline ends. Germline-derived CDR1 and CDR2 are SGHRS and YFSETQ. The CDR3 loop reads CASSPPTDTQYF. The CDR3 nucleotides are TGCGCCAGCAGCCCCCCTACAGATACGCAGTATTTT.